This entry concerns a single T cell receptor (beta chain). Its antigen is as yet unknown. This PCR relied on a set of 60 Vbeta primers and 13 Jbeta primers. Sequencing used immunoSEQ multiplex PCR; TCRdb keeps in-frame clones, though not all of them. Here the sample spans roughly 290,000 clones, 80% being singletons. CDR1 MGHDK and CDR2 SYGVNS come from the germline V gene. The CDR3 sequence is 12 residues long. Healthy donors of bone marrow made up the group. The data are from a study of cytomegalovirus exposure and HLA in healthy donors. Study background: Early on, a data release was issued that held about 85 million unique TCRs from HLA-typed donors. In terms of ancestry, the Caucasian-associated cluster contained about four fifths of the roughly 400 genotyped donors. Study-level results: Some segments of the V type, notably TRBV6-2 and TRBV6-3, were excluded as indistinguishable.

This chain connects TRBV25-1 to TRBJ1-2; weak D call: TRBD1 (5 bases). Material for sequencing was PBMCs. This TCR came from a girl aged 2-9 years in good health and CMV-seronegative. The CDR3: CATTGLMGGYTF. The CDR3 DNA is TGTGCTACCACGGGACTCATGGGGGGCTACACCTTC.